This T cell receptor (beta chain) was sequenced during a study of T cell responses to AZD1222 COVID-19 vaccine. On the study more broadly: Investigators merged groups given second doses at roughly 4 or roughly 12 weeks. General study findings and limits: There were mostly white British donors and more females than males, and clonal diversity was possibly underestimated. Only 5 or 6 AZD1222 recipients were seropositive at baseline. Repertoire sampling was restricted to post-peak T cell response timepoints.

The assay was immunoSEQ multiplex PCR, and TCRdb's table has in-frame clones only and misses some. The profile shows 150,000 or so clones, roughly 92% of them singletons. This clone was recorded only once. No antigen is known for it. The CDR3 is 18 residues long. Germline CDR1 LNHDA, CDR2 SQIVND (reference sequence). The V and J ends lost 8 bases and 6 bases, in that order; junction bases with no gene match: 23. This clonotype originated in an adult in good health. Sequencing was performed on peripheral blood, taken on day 0 of AZD1222 vaccination. The chain couples TRBV19 to TRBJ1-2; 8 nucleotides agree with TRBD1. The CDR3 DNA reads as TGTGCCAGTTCCTTCGACGTCTTACAGGGGGAAAGGTCTAATGGCTACACCTTC. This gives the protein CASSFDVLQGERSNGYTF.